Included here is one T cell receptor (beta chain) sequence, with context. The entry originates in a study of T cell changes during pregnancy in multiple sclerosis. The CDR3 length is 15 residues. V was shortened by 4 bases and J by 7 bases, with 16 bases between the two germline ends. Germline lookup yields CDR1 PRHDT and CDR2 FYEKMQ (reference sequence). Using immunoSEQ multiplex PCR, the repertoire was profiled, and TCRdb retains in-frame clones only, with some absent. The sample includes 12,000 or so clones, 84% of them seen just once. The clonotype originates from a female donor in good health, enrolled as a control in a pregnancy study. The V gene is TRBV13, the J gene TRBJ1-4; D is possibly TRBD1 (5 bases). Sequenced here: CD8+ T cells from peripheral blood mononuclear cells, sampled after pregnancy. The CDR3 loop reads CASSSNGGISEKLFF. The DNA of the CDR3 is TGTGCCAGCAGCTCCAACGGGGGTATAAGTGAAAAACTGTTTTTT.